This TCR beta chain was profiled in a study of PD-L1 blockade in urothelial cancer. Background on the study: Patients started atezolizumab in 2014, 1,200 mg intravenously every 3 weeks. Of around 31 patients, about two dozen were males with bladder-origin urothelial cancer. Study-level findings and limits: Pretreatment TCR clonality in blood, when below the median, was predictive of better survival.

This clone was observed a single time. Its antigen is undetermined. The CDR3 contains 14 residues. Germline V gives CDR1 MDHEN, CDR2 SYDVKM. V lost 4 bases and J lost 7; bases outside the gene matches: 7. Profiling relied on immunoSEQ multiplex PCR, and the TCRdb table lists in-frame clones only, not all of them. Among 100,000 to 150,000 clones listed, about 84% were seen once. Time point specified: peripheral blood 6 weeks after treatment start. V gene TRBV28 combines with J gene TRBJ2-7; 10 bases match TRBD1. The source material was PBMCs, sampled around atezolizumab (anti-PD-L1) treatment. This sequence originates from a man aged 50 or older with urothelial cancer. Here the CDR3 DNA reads TGTGCCAGCAGTTCCCCGGACAGGGGGAGGGAGCAGTACTTC. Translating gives CASSSPDRGREQYF.